Below, 18 T cell receptor beta chains from the same sample are listed, as sequenced in a study of blood T cells in healthy people across ages (dated by TCRdb to between 2014 and 2016). The receptor library was made with 5' RACE. Reads for this sample came from an Illumina HiSeq 2500. The second PCR ran for roughly 7 to 11 cycles and used a J-beta primer mix along with a sample-barcoded 5' primer. TCRdb cleaned the public reads at Q25 with fastp, built clones with MiXCR and kept in-frame beta chains. CDR3 protein sequences are deduplicated, and each keeps its most common genes and DNA. This sample holds around 670,000 distinct CDR3 sequences; 25% to 30% were observed only once. The ten top clones hold more than 15% of the sample. Source material: blood. The origin of the receptors is a woman of 80 years or more in good health.

This clonotype was counted many times. This rearrangement joins TRBV20-1 to TRBJ2-7, with D possibly being TRBD1 (5 bases). Trimming removed 0 bases from V and 2 bases from J, with 11 bases in between. This CDR3 region has 14 residues. CDR1 and CDR2 (germline): DFQATT, SNEGSKA (reference sequence). CDR3 protein: CSARDDSAAYEQYF. The CDR3 DNA is TGCAGTGCTAGAGACGACAGCGCTGCCTACGAGCAGTACTTC.

The chain links TRBV7-2 to TRBJ2-1; the D is unclear. V was shortened by 3 bases and J by 9 bases, with 9 bases between the two germline ends. Germline CDR1 reads SGHTA; CDR2 reads FQGNSA. CDR3 length: 12 residues. CDR3 sequence (DNA): TGTGCCAGCAGCTTCCTTAAGAGTGAGCAGTTCTTC. This codes for CASSFLKSEQFF.

Here the CDR3 reads CASSLDGLYGYTF. The CDR3 DNA is TGTGCCAGCAGTCTCGACGGGTTATATGGCTACACCTTC. The chain carries TRBV6-2 or TRBV6-3 and TRBJ1-2; D not certain. CDR1 and CDR2 from the germline V gene are MNHEY and SVGEGT. The CDR3 has 13 residues. V was cut by 5 bases and J by 5 bases, with 12 bases left in between.

This clonotype was picked up many times. CDR3: CASQIGSSYEQYF. The CDR3 bases are TGTGCCAGCCAGATCGGCAGCTCCTACGAGCAGTACTTC. The genes are TRBV2 and TRBJ2-7; D gene uncertain. The CDR3 has 13 residues. V gave up 8 bases and J gave up 0 bases, with 11 bases separating them. CDR1 is SNHLY, CDR2 FYNNEI, per germline.

The chain has TRBV10-3 and TRBJ1-2; D call uncertain. The CDR3 totals 11 residues. The ends were cut back, 3 bases at V and 7 bases at J, with 6 bases in the middle. Germline lookup yields CDR1 ENHRY and CDR2 SYGVKD. This chain's CDR3 is CAISDGRGYTF. CDR3 sequence (DNA): TGTGCCATCAGTGACGGTCGTGGCTACACCTTC.

This clonotype showed up many times. The rearrangement links TRBV20-1 to TRBJ2-1; 10 positions agree with TRBD2. Trimming took 3 bases from V and 2 from J; bases not matched to a gene: 4. The CDR3 extends over 15 amino acids. Germline lookup yields CDR1 DFQATT and CDR2 SNEGSKA (reference sequence). The CDR3 sequence: CSARVLAGTYNEQFF. The CDR3 coding sequence is TGCAGTGCTAGGGTACTAGCGGGGACCTACAATGAGCAGTTCTTC.

The chain carries TRBV7-2 and TRBJ2-5; 8 nucleotides align to TRBD1. V was clipped by 5 bases and J by 11 bases; unmatched bases: 10. The CDR3 contains 13 residues. The germline CDR1 and CDR2 sequences are SGHTA and FQGNSA. CDR3 in amino acids: CASSPDRVAQQYF. CDR3 in DNA: TGTGCCAGCAGCCCGGACAGGGTAGCCCAGCAGTACTTC.

Many counts were recorded for this clonotype. This rearrangement joins TRBV7-2 to TRBJ2-7; 9 bases map to TRBD1. There are 17 residues in the CDR3. The J segment lost 5 bases and the V segment lost 0 bases, leaving 11 bases of the junction unmatched. CDR1 is SGHTA, CDR2 FQGNSA, per germline. The CDR3: CASSLALGTGWDDEQYF. Written as DNA, the CDR3 is TGTGCCAGCAGCTTAGCGTTAGGGACAGGGTGGGATGACGAGCAGTACTTC.

Details on this clonotype: The junction departs from the called germline gene at one end, perhaps through a read error. The chain couples TRBV27 to TRBJ1-6, with D possibly being TRBD1 (6 bases). This CDR3 is 16 amino acids long. The germline gives CDR1 MNHEY, CDR2 SMNVEV (reference sequence). The CDR3 protein is CANSLGGNSYNSPLHF. The DNA of the CDR3 is TGTGCCAACAGTTTAGGGGGAAACTCCTATAATTCACCCCTCCACTTT.

This clonotype was recorded many times. This chain uses TRBV6-1 with TRBJ1-5; perhaps TRBD1 as D (5 bases). The germline V gene encodes CDR1 MNHNS and CDR2 SASEGT. With 6 bases removed from V and 9 bases from J, the gap between germline ends came to 21 bases. This CDR3 has 15 residues. The CDR3 spells CASRHEKGASRPQHF. In nucleotides, the CDR3 is TGTGCCAGCAGACACGAAAAAGGGGCGTCACGGCCCCAGCATTTT.

In this sample, this clonotype turned up many times. The CDR3 region has the DNA TGTGCCAGCAGCTTATCAGGGGGCGCGGAAAAACTGTTTTTT. Protein sequence: CASSLSGGAEKLFF. V gene TRBV7-9 combines with J gene TRBJ1-4, with 8 bases lining up with TRBD1. The CDR3 is 14 amino acids. Germline CDR1 is SEHNR and CDR2 is FQNEAQ (reference sequence). J was trimmed by 8 bases and V by 2 bases; bases with no gene match: 4.

At least ten counts were recorded for this clonotype. V usage is TRBV2 and J usage is TRBJ2-5; D tentatively fits TRBD1 or TRBD2 (5 bases each). CDR3 length: 13 residues. With 6 bases removed from V and 4 bases from J, the gap between germline ends came to 12 bases. Germline loops: CDR1 SNHLY, CDR2 FYNNEI. CDR3 residues: CASRGPGRETQYF. CDR3 sequence (DNA): TGTGCCAGCAGAGGGCCAGGGAGAGAGACCCAGTACTTC.

This clonotype was observed at least ten times. This sequence joins TRBV28 and TRBJ2-7, with unresolved D. Germline V CDR1 and CDR2: MDHEN, SYDVKM. V gave up 2 bases and J gave up 3 bases, with 5 bases separating them. This CDR3 spans 12 amino acids. CDR3 DNA: TGTGCCAGCAGTTTACTAGGCTACGAGCAGTACTTC. It yields the protein CASSLLGYEQYF.

V is TRBV30 and J is TRBJ2-1, with TRBD1 identical over 8 bases. Looked up from germline, CDR1 is GTSNPN and CDR2 is SVGIG (reference sequence). The V gene end was trimmed by 3 bases and the J gene end by 8 bases; junction bases not matched to a gene: 15. The CDR3 is 16 residues long. The CDR3 sequence: CAWRDRVGKGVYEQFF. The CDR3 DNA sequence: TGTGCCTGGAGGGACAGGGTGGGCAAAGGCGTTTATGAGCAGTTCTTC.

The table lists this clonotype with many counts. V and J are TRBV5-1 and TRBJ2-7; 7 nucleotides line up with TRBD1. Germline CDR1 and CDR2: SGHRS and YFSETQ. After removal of 0 bases from V and 4 bases from J, the junction contained 7 bases not matched to a gene. CDR3 length: 15 amino acids. The CDR3 sequence is CASSLEQGSGYEQYF. The CDR3 region has the DNA TGCGCCAGCAGCTTGGAACAGGGGAGTGGATACGAGCAGTACTTC.

This clonotype has at least ten counts. A much larger clone lies one base from this, so it may be a read error. The chain joins TRBV28 to TRBJ2-7; TRBD1 matches 9 bases. V was clipped by 5 bases and J by 4 bases; unmatched bases: 9. This CDR3 is 15 amino acids long. The germline gives CDR1 MDHEN, CDR2 SYDVKM. The CDR3 sequence is CASSLQGQGWYEQYF. DNA of the CDR3: TGTGCCAGCAGTCTACAGGGACAGGGTTGGTACGAGCAGTACTTC.

The gene calls are TRBV7-2 and TRBJ2-7; D might be TRBD2 (6 bases). This CDR3 has 17 residues. Germline CDR1 reads SGHTA; CDR2 reads FQGNSA. V lost 5 bases, J lost 4 bases, and 24 bases lay in between. DNA of the CDR3: TGTGCCAGCAGCCCTACCGCGGGAACACATGTAAAGTACGAGCAGTACTTC. Its protein is CASSPTAGTHVKYEQYF.

The chain links TRBV4-3 to TRBJ2-2; possibly TRBD2 for D (7 bases). This CDR3 has 17 amino acids. Germline loops: CDR1 LGHNA, CDR2 YSLEER. V dropped 0 bases and J dropped 5 bases, with 16 bases sitting between them. CDR3 nucleotide sequence: TGCGCCAGCAGCCAAGAGGGGGGGGCGTCAATTACCGGGGAGCTGTTTTTT. Protein product: CASSQEGGASITGELFF.